This record covers a single T cell receptor beta chain. Its cognate antigen is unknown. Germline is not matched at one junction end, which may reflect a read error. The source of the sample is a study of T cells in localized non-small cell lung cancer. Broader study findings: The highest T cell clonality was in uninvolved adjacent lung, above tumor. Heterogeneity cannot be ruled out, as sequencing used one tumor region only.

From germline, CDR1 is MNHNS and CDR2 SASEGT. The CDR3 is 13 residues long. Measured with immunoSEQ multiplex PCR; TCRdb has only the in-frame clones, and not every one. The data contain some 30,000 clones, about 90% of them singletons. V and J are TRBV6-1 and TRBJ2-7; D unclear. The receptor's source is a man aged 35 to 69 with stage II lung adenocarcinoma. The sample in question was PBMCs, obtained before any cancer treatment. CDR3 bases: TGTGCCAGCAGTGCAAGTTATTCCTACGAGCAGTGCTTC. This translates into CASSASYSYEQCF.